These T cell receptor beta chains were read from a single sample in a study of T cells in Graves' hyperthyroidism and ophthalmopathy. MiXCR, run by TCRdb on the multiplex PCR reads, gives a single entry per CDR3 protein. The top ten hold less than 25% of the sample, which has around 380,000 distinct CDR3 sequences, about 13% seen once. Sequencing used blood. The receptors shown here come from a man between 25 and 39 years old with Graves' hyperthyroidism that later progressed to Graves' ophthalmopathy. CDR3s include the opening cysteine and the closing phenylalanine or tryptophan. A D gene is named only where the DNA matches it firmly. Some rows have no size entry. The others give once, few or many, or a class for an expanded clone.

j_gene | abundance | d_gene | v_gene | CDR3nt | CDR3aa
TRBJ2-3 | few | . | TRBV18 | TGTGCCAGCTCATCTAGCAGGGGCGGAACAGATACGCAGTATTTT | CASSSSRGGTDTQYF
TRBJ2-5 | many | . | TRBV10-3 | TGTGCCATCAGTGAAAGGGGGGGCGGAGAGACCCAGTACTTC | CAISERGGGETQYF
TRBJ1-3 | many | TRBD1 | TRBV7-2 | TGTGCCAGCAAACCTTATACGACAGGGGTGGGAAACACCATATATTTT | CASKPYTTGVGNTIYF
TRBJ2-3 | many | TRBD2 | TRBV5-1 | TGCGCCAGCAGCCTGGGACTAGCGGAGACAGATACGCAGTATTTT | CASSLGLAETDTQYF
TRBJ2-7 | few | TRBD1 | TRBV5-6 | TGTGCCAGCAGCTTGGCCCTCGGGACAGAGTTTATCTACGAGCAGTACTTC | CASSLALGTEFIYEQYF
TRBJ2-3 | . | TRBD1 | TRBV13 | TGTGCCAGCAGCCCTCCGGGACAGGGGACAGGTACGCAGTATTTT | CASSPPGQGTGTQYF
TRBJ2-7 | . | . | TRBV30 | TGTGCCTGGAGTGTCGAGGACGGTTCTCTCTACGAGCAGTACTTC | CAWSVEDGSLYEQYF
TRBJ2-7 | many | . | TRBV5-1 | TGCGCCAGCAGCTTTGAAAATCCGGGGGCCTACGAGCAGTACTTC | CASSFENPGAYEQYF
TRBJ2-6 | . | . | TRBV6-6 | TGTGCCAGCAGTTACGGGGCTCCTGGGGCCAACGTCCTGACTTTC | CASSYGAPGANVLTF
TRBJ2-2 | many | . | TRBV19 | TGTGCCAGTAGTATATGGCTGAGGCACAACGCTAACACCGGGGAGCTGTTTTTT | CASSIWLRHNANTGELFF
TRBJ2-7 | . | TRBD2 | TRBV4-1 | TGCGCCAGCAGCCAAGAGGAGCGGGGAGGAATCTACGAGCAGTACTTC | CASSQEERGGIYEQYF
TRBJ2-2 | . | . | TRBV24-1 | TGTGCCACCGGTGATTTCTCAGGACCGCCCTCAGGGGAGCCGTTTTTT | CATGDFSGPPSGEPFF
TRBJ1-2 | many | . | TRBV7-9 | TGTGCCAGCAGCTTGTTTGGGGGACCCGCTAACTATGGCTACACCTTC | CASSLFGGPANYGYTF
TRBJ1-2 | few | TRBD1 | TRBV12-3/TRBV12-4 | TGTGCCAGCAGTCACTCGGGACAGGGGGCGCTTGGTGGCTACACCTTC | CASSHSGQGALGGYTF
TRBJ2-3 | many | TRBD1 | TRBV20-1 | TGCAGTGCTGCCATCGGACAGGGGACAGATACGCAGTATTTT | CSAAIGQGTDTQYF
TRBJ1-5 | many | . | TRBV28 | TGTGCCAGCAGTTTAGGGACCGTCATTTTTTATCAGCCCCAGCATTTT | CASSLGTVIFYQPQHF
TRBJ1-5 | few | . | TRBV30 | TGTGCCTGGAGTTCAGGGTCAGACCAGCCCCAGCATTTT | CAWSSGSDQPQHF
TRBJ1-6 | many | . | TRBV27 | TGTGCCAGCGCCTTATGGAGAGCCGAACCCCTCCACTTT | CASALWRAEPLHF
TRBJ1-2 | . | . | TRBV30 | TGTGCCAAGGACAGAAGCTCTAACTATGGCTACACCTTC | CAKDRSSNYGYTF
TRBJ1-3 | . | . | TRBV30 | TGTGCCTGGAGTGTCGGTTCAGGCCCGAGGATATATTTT | CAWSVGSGPRIYF
TRBJ1-2 | many | . | TRBV7-9 | TGTGCCAGCAGCACTACAGGAAACTATGGCTACACCTTC | CASSTTGNYGYTF
TRBJ2-2 | many | . | TRBV20-1 | TGCAGTGCCCATCCACCGGGGGCTTACACCGGGGAGCTGTTTTTT | CSAHPPGAYTGELFF
TRBJ2-3 | . | TRBD1 | TRBV20-1 | TGCAGTGCCACCCGACAGGGCGGTAACACAGATACGCAGTATTTT | CSATRQGGNTDTQYF
TRBJ2-1 | few | . | TRBV3-1 | TGTGCCAGCAGCCACTCGCGGGGAGTTCACTACAATGAGCAGTTCTTC | CASSHSRGVHYNEQFF
TRBJ2-5 | many | . | TRBV2 | TGTGCCAGCAGTGTGTGGCAGCCTCAAGAGACCCAGTACTTC | CASSVWQPQETQYF
TRBJ1-5 | many | . | TRBV6-1 | TGTGCCAGCAGTGTAAGGGGACTGCGGAATAGCAATCAGCCCCAGCATTTT | CASSVRGLRNSNQPQHF
TRBJ2-1 | many | TRBD2 | TRBV27 | TGTGCCAGCAGCCCGGGACTAGCGAGGAATGAGCAGTTCTTC | CASSPGLARNEQFF
TRBJ1-2 | many | . | TRBV7-9 | TGTGCCAGCAGCTCCCTTTTACGCAGGGACGGCTACACCTTC | CASSSLLRRDGYTF